This note documents a single TCR beta chain sequence. In the same sample, other DNA sequences code for this CDR3. This sample is drawn from a study of cytotoxic CD8 clonotypes in ibrutinib-treated CLL. Measured with immunoSEQ multiplex PCR; TCRdb has only the in-frame clones, and not every one. The repertoire holds under 200,000 clones, less than 85% seen once, with under 5.5% in the top ten. Germline CDR1 is SEHNR and CDR2 is FQNEAQ (reference sequence). Trimming left V 1 base short and J 6 bases short, with 13 bases between. The CDR3 covers 14 residues. The receptor comes from a human donor with chronic lymphocytic leukemia. This specimen was PBMCs, taken after 24 months of ibrutinib treatment. The V and J genes are TRBV7-9 and TRBJ2-7; D could derive from TRBD1 or TRBD2 (5 bases each). DNA for the CDR3: TGTGCCAGCAGCTTAGATGGGACCCGAGGCGAGCAGTACTTC. Its protein product is CASSLDGTRGEQYF.